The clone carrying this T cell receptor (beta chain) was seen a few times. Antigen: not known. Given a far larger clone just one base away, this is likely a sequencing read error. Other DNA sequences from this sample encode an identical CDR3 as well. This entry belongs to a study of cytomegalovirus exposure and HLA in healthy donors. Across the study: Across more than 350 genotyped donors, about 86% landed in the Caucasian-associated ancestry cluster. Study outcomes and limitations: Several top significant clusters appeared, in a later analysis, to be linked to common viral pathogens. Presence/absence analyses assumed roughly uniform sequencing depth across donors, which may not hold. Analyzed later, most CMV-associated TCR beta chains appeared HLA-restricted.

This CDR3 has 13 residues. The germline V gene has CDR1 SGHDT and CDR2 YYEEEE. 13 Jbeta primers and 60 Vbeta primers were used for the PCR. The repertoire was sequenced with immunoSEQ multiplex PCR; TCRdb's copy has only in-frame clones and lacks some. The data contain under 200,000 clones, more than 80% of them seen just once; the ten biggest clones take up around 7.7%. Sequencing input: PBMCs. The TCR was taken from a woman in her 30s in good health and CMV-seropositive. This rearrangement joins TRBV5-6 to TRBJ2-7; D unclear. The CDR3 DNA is TGTGCCAGTAGCTTGACGGCAGCGACCGAGCAGTACTTC. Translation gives CASSLTAATEQYF. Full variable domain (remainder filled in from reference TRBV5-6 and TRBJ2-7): DAGVTQSPTHLIKTRGQQVTLRCSPKSGHDTVSWYQQALGQGPQFIFQYYEEEERQRGNFPDRFSGHQFPNYSSELNVNALLLGDSALYLCASSLTAATEQYFGPGTRLTVT.